A selection of T cell receptor beta chains follows, all from one sample in a study of T cells in Graves' hyperthyroidism and ophthalmopathy. TCRdb reprocessed the multiplex PCR reads via MiXCR and lists one record per CDR3 protein. Here the sample spans hundreds of thousands of distinct CDR3 sequences, nearly 45% being singletons. Material for sequencing was peripheral blood or thyroid tissue (not recorded which). All receptors come from an adult man with Graves' disease, either hyperthyroidism or ophthalmopathy (not recorded which). CDR3s include the opening cysteine and the closing phenylalanine or tryptophan. D genes are given only for firm matches. Clone size is given for some rows only: seen once, a few or many times, or a class if the clone is expanded.

>TRBD1|TRBV7-8|TRBJ1-5|many
CASSLAGTGGSQPQHF
TGTGCCAGCAGCTTAGCCGGGACAGGGGGGAGTCAGCCCCAGCATTTT
>.|TRBV15|TRBJ1-4|.
CATSSFTGNNEKLFF
TGTGCCACCAGCAGCTTTACGGGAAACAATGAAAAACTGTTTTTT
>TRBD1|TRBV19|TRBJ1-2|.
CARPQGAAGYTF
TGTGCTAGACCACAGGGGGCGGCTGGCTACACCTTC
>.|TRBV10-2|TRBJ2-7|many
CASSESGVGTSQHF
TGCGCCAGCAGTGAGTCTGGGGTTGGGACTTCGCAGCACTTC
>.|TRBV24-1|TRBJ2-5|.
CATRDRETQYF
TGTGCCACCAGGGACCGAGAGACCCAGTACTTC
>.|TRBV9|TRBJ1-3|.
CASSVGGGPGNTIYF
TGTGCCAGCAGCGTAGGAGGAGGGCCTGGAAACACCATATATTTT
>.|TRBV9|TRBJ1-3|.
CASSQVGHTIYF
TGTGCCAGCAGCCAAGTTGGACACACCATATATTTT
>.|TRBV7-2|TRBJ1-1|.
CASSQRRANTEAFF
TGTGCCAGCAGCCAGCGCCGGGCGAACACTGAAGCTTTCTTT
>TRBD2|TRBV9|TRBJ2-7|.
CASSQGLAAYEQYF
TGTGCCAGCAGCCAGGGACTAGCGGCCTACGAGCAGTACTTC
>TRBD1|TRBV6-5|TRBJ1-6|few
CASSRESGGPLHF
TGTGCCAGCAGCCGCGAATCAGGGGGACCCCTCCACTTT
>TRBD1|TRBV7-2|TRBJ1-2|many
CASSSGQGVNGYTF
TGTGCCAGCAGCTCCGGACAGGGGGTAAATGGCTACACCTTC
>.|TRBV6-5|TRBJ2-5|few
CASSYLGVGETQYF
TGTGCCAGCAGTTACCTGGGGGTCGGGGAGACCCAGTACTTC
>.|TRBV12-3/TRBV12-4|TRBJ1-1|.
CASSPTPGLGAFF
TGTGCCAGCAGCCCAACCCCCGGCCTGGGAGCTTTCTTT
>.|TRBV7-3|TRBJ1-2|.
CASSFSPGKGNNYGYTF
TGTGCCAGCAGCTTTTCTCCCGGGAAGGGGAACAACTATGGCTACACCTTC
>.|TRBV12-3/TRBV12-4|TRBJ1-5|.
CASPLSPSHQPQHF
TGTGCCAGCCCATTGAGCCCGTCCCATCAGCCCCAGCATTTT
>TRBD1|TRBV12-3/TRBV12-4|TRBJ1-1|many
CASSLGRGTAEAFF
TGTGCCAGCAGTCTTGGCAGGGGGACTGCTGAAGCTTTCTTT
>.|TRBV7-8|TRBJ2-2|.
CASSLEGQNTGELFF
TGTGCCAGCAGCTTAGAGGGACAGAACACCGGGGAGCTGTTTTTT
>.|TRBV12-3/TRBV12-4|TRBJ2-7|few
CASSAGDSSYEQYF
TGTGCCAGCAGCGCCGGGGACTCCAGCTACGAGCAGTACTTC
>.|TRBV9|TRBJ2-7|.
CASSVEGDGVLYEQYF
TGTGCCAGCAGCGTAGAAGGAGACGGGGTCCTCTACGAGCAGTACTTC
>.|TRBV5-1|TRBJ2-5|many
CATSPTGLQETQYF
TGCGCCACTTCGCCGACAGGCCTTCAAGAGACCCAGTACTTC
>TRBD1|TRBV7-7|TRBJ1-1|.
CASSQDPGGAGTEAFF
TGCGCCAGCAGCCAGGACCCAGGGGGCGCGGGGACTGAAGCTTTCTTT
>TRBD1|TRBV4-1|TRBJ1-5|many
CASSQLTGASQPQHF
TGCGCCAGCAGCCAATTGACAGGGGCGAGTCAGCCCCAGCATTTT
>.|TRBV19|TRBJ1-1|many
CASRRTVEAFF
TGTGCCAGTAGGCGAACCGTTGAAGCTTTCTTT
>TRBD1|TRBV6-5|TRBJ2-5|few
CATLRDRGSSETQYF
TGTGCCACACTCCGGGACAGGGGGAGTTCGGAGACCCAGTACTTC
>.|TRBV20-1|TRBJ2-6|once
CSAYATGANVLTF
TGCAGTGCTTACGCGACAGGGGCCAACGTCCTGACTTTC
>.|TRBV29-1|TRBJ1-3|.
CSVSGTAGNTIYF
TGCAGCGTATCCGGGACTGCCGGAAACACCATATATTTT
>TRBD1|TRBV24-1|TRBJ1-1|many
CATGDRWNTEAFF
TGTGCCACTGGGGACAGATGGAACACTGAAGCTTTCTTT
>.|TRBV6-5|TRBJ1-2|.
CASSYPPDGYTF
TGTGCCAGCAGTTACCCCCCGGATGGCTACACCTTC
>TRBD1|TRBV25-1|TRBJ1-6|few
CANPFPRQGSPLHF
TGTGCCAATCCCTTTCCTCGACAGGGGTCACCCCTCCACTTT
>.|TRBV2|TRBJ1-4|once
CASSDLTTNEKLFF
TGTGCCAGCAGTGATCTCACAACTAATGAAAAACTGTTTTTT
>TRBD1|TRBV7-9|TRBJ1-5|many
CASSQTGGGQPQHF
TGTGCCAGCAGCCAAACAGGGGGAGGTCAGCCCCAGCATTTT
>TRBD1|TRBV10-1|TRBJ1-2|once
CASSESTGTGGYGYTF
TGCGCCAGCAGTGAGTCGACGGGGACAGGGGGGTATGGCTACACCTTC
>TRBD1|TRBV27|TRBJ1-6|.
CASSPTGRYSPLHF
TGTGCCAGCAGTCCGACAGGGAGGTATTCACCCCTCCACTTT
>TRBD1|TRBV7-8|TRBJ1-6|.
CASSLAPTGVNSPLHF
TGTGCCAGCAGCTTAGCGCCGACAGGGGTCAATTCACCCCTCCACTTT
>.|TRBV20-1|TRBJ1-2|many
CSARVPGNYGYTF
TGCAGTGCTAGAGTTCCGGGGAACTATGGCTACACCTTC
>TRBD2|TRBV7-9|TRBJ2-7|few
CASSLTGTSGAYEQYF
TGTGCCAGCAGCCTTACCGGGACTAGCGGAGCCTACGAGCAGTACTTC
>TRBD2|TRBV2|TRBJ2-7|.
CASSPGLAESEQYF
TGTGCCAGCAGTCCGGGACTAGCGGAAAGCGAGCAGTACTTC
>TRBD1|TRBV7-8|TRBJ1-2|.
CASSSDREGANYGYTF
TGTGCCAGCAGCTCAGACAGGGAGGGGGCCAACTATGGCTACACCTTC
>.|TRBV13|TRBJ2-2|.
CATQDHNTGELFF
TGTGCCACCCAGGACCATAACACCGGGGAGCTGTTTTTT
>.|TRBV2|TRBJ1-3|.
CASASGNTIYF
TGTGCCAGCGCATCTGGAAACACCATATATTTT
>.|TRBV3-1|TRBJ1-6|.
CASSQVTGPGTPLHF
TGTGCCAGCAGCCAAGTCACAGGCCCGGGGACACCCCTCCACTTT
>.|TRBV29-1|TRBJ2-3|.
CSVVWLGDTQYF
TGCAGCGTTGTCTGGCTGGGAGATACGCAGTATTTT
>.|TRBV12-3/TRBV12-4|TRBJ1-6|many
CASSFPDSPLHF
TGTGCCAGCAGTTTCCCTGATTCACCCCTCCACTTT
>.|TRBV11-2|TRBJ2-5|.
CASSLIQGLETQYF
TGTGCCAGCAGCTTAATCCAGGGGTTAGAGACCCAGTACTTC
>TRBD1|TRBV10-3|TRBJ2-5|.
CAISPRTGQETQYF
TGTGCCATCAGTCCCAGGACAGGGCAAGAGACCCAGTACTTC
>.|TRBV2|TRBJ2-7|many
CASTGPPGSEQYF
TGTGCCAGCACTGGCCCGCCGGGCTCCGAGCAGTACTTC
>.|TRBV12-3/TRBV12-4|TRBJ2-7|.
CASSFEQATYEQYF
TGTGCCAGCAGTTTTGAACAGGCTACCTACGAGCAGTACTTC
>.|TRBV7-2|TRBJ1-5|few
CASSLAPSGVQPQHF
TGTGCCAGCAGCTTAGCCCCCTCGGGGGTTCAGCCCCAGCATTTT
>TRBD1|TRBV29-1|TRBJ2-7|.
CSPAGTGNEQYF
TGCAGCCCGGCCGGGACAGGGAACGAGCAGTACTTC
>.|TRBV11-2|TRBJ2-7|.
CASSPSEASYEQYF
TGTGCCAGCAGCCCCAGCGAGGCCTCCTACGAGCAGTACTTC